This TCR beta chain was retrieved from a study of cytomegalovirus exposure and HLA in healthy donors. A multiplex PCR was run with 60 Vbeta primers and 13 Jbeta primers. TCRdb keeps only in-frame clones here, not all; method: immunoSEQ multiplex PCR. Of roughly 79,000 clones in the sample, roughly 80% were seen once. Notes on the study in general: Later analysis demonstrated an association between a missense DCLRE1C variant and TCR beta V- and J-gene trimming. Published work reported that the classifier diagnosed cytomegalovirus status with high specificity and sensitivity. There were several of the most significant clusters that appeared linked to common viral pathogens in a later analysis. Presence/absence analyses assumed roughly uniform sequencing depth across donors.

Regarding this clone: Its antigen is still unknown.

The trim removed 0 bases at V and 5 bases at J, leaving 4 bases unmatched. Germline CDR1 SGDLS, CDR2 YYNGEE. The CDR3 sequence is 15 residues long. The TCR originated in a woman in her 50s in good health and CMV-seropositive. The specimen was PBMCs. The chain links TRBV9 to TRBJ2-1; 8 positions match TRBD1. As DNA, the CDR3 is TGTGCCAGCAGCGTAGCTACAGGGGGAAACAATGAGCAGTTCTTC. It is translated as CASSVATGGNNEQFF.